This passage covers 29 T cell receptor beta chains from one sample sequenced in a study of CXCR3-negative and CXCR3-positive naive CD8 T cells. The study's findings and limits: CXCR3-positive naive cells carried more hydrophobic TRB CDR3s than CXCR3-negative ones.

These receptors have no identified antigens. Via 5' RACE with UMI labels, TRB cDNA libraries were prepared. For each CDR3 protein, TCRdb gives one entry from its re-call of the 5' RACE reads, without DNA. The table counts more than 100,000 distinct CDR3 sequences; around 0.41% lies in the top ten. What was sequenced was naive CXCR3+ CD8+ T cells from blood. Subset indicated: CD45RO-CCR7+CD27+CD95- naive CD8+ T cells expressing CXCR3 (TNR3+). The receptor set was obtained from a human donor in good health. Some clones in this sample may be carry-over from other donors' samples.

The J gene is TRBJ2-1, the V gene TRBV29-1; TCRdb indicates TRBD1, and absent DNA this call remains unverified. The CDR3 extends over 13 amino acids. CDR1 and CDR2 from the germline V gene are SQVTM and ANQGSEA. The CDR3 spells CSVVTGENTEQFF.

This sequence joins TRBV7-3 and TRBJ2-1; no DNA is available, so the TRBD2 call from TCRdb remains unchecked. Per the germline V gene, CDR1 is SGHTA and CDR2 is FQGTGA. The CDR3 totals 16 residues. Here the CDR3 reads CASSATSGGPYNEQFF.

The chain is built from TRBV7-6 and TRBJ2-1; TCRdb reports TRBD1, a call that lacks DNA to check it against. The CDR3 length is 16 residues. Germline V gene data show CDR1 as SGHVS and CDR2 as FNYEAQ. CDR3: CASSLAGTGTYNEQFF.

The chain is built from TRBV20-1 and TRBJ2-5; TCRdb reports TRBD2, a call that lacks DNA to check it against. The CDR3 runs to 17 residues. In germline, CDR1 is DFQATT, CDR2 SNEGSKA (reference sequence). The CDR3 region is CSARPTSALGVLETQYF.

CDR3 amino acids: CASSPSVRPYNEQFF. The genes are TRBV28 and TRBJ2-1; TCRdb reports TRBD2, a call that lacks DNA to check it against. Germline V gives CDR1 MDHEN, CDR2 SYDVKM. This CDR3 spans 15 amino acids.

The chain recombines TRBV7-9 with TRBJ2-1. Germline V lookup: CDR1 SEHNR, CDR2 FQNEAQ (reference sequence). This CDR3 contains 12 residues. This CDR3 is CASTSLHNERFF.

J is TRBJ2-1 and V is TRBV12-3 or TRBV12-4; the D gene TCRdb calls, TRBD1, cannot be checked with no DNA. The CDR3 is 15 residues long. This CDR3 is CASSDDRGRYNEQFF.

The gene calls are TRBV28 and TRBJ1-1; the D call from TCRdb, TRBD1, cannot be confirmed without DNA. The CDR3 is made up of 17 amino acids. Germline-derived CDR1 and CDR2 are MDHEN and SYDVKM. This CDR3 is CASSLPPTGWEDTEAFF.

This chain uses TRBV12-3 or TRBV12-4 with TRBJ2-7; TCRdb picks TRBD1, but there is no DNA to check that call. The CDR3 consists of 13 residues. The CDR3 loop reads CASSLWGRDEQYF.

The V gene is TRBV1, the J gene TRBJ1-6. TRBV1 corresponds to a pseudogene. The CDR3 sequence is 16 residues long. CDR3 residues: CTSSQAPRQPNSPLHF.

The CDR3 spells CASSHLTSGSRTQYF. The V call is TRBV28, the J call TRBJ2-5; TCRdb outputs TRBD2, but without DNA this stays unchecked. The CDR3 covers 15 residues. CDR1 and CDR2 from the germline V gene are MDHEN and SYDVKM.

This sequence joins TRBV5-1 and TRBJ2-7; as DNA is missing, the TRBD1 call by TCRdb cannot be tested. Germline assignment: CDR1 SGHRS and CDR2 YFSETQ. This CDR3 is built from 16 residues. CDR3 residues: CASFPSPGQGAYEQYF.

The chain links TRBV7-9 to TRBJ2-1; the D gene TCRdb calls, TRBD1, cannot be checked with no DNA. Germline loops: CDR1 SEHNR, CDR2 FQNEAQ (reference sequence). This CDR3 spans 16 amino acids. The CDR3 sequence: CASSLALAGVRDEQFF.

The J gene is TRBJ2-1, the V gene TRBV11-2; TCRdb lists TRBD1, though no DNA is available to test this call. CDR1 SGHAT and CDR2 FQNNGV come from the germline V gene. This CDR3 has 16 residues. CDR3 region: CASSLEGGRGPNEQFF.

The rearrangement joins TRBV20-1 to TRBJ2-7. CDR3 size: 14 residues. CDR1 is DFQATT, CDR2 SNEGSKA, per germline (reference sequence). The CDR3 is CSARDGGDYYEQYF.

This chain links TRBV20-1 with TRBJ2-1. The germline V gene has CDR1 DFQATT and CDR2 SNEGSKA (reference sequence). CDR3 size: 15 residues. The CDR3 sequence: CSAPKLGSSYNEQFF.

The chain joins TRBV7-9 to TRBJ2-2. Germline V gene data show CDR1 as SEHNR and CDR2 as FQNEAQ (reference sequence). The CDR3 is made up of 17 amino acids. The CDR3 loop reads CASSFPTGVTGAGELFF.

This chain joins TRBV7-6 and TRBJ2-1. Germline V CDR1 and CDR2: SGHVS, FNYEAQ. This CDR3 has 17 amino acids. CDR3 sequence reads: CASSRDRLSDSYNEQFF.

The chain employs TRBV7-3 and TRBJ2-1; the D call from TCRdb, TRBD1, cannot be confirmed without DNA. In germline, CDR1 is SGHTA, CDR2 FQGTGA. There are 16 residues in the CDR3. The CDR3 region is CASSPPTGSPYNEQFF.

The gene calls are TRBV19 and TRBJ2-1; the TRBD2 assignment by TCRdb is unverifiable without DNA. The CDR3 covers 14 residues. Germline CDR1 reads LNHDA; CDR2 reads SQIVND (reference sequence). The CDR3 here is CASRGLAAYNEQFF.

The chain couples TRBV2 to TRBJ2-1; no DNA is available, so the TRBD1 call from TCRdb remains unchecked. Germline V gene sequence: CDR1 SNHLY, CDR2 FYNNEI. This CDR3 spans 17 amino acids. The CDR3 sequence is CASSEMAGRSSYNEQFF.

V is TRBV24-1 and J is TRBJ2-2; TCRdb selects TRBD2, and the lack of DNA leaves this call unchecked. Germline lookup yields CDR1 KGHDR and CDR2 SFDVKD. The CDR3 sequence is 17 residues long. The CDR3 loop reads CATSDREAQVNTGELFF.

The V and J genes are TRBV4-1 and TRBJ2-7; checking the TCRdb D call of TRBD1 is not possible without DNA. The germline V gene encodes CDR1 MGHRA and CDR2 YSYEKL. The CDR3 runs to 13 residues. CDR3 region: CASSHQQGREQYF.

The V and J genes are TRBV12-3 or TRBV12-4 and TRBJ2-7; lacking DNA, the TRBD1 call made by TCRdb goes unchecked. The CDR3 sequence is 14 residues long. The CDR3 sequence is CASSSGTGTYEQYF.

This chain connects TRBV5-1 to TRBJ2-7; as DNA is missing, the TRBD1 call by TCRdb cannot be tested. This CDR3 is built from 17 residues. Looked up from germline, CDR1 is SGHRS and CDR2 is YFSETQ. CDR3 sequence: CASSLVSRQINAYEQYF.

The CDR3: CASSDMPVGGIAYEQYF. The genes are TRBV12-3 or TRBV12-4 and TRBJ2-7; TCRdb names TRBD2, which stays unverified in the absence of DNA. The CDR3 runs 17 residues.

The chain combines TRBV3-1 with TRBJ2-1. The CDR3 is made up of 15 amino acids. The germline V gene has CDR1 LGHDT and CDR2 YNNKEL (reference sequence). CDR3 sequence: CASSQDGSPYNEQFF.

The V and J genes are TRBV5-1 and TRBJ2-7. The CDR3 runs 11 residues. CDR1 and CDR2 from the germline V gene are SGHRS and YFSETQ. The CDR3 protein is CASSFGDEQYF.

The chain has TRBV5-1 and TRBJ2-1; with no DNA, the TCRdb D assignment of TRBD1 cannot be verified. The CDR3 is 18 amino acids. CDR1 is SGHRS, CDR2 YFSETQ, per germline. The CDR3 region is CASSLLSLRGQGVAEQFF.